The clone carrying this TCR beta chain was picked up many times. Its antigen remains unidentified. These data come from a study of molecular identifiers for immune sequencing clone quantification. Study outcomes and limitations: Among effectors, clones above 20 RNA copies held over 98% of molecules; among naive cells, under 1%. Amid about a million naive cells, spiked Jurkat TCR RNA from one cell was reportedly still detectable. Same-barcode identical TCR molecules could make highly expanded clones look smaller than they are.

Making the bulk TCR libraries relied on previously described methods and listed TCR primers. TCRdb ran MiXCR on the PCR reads and lists one entry per CDR3 protein. Of under 65,000 distinct CDR3 sequences in the sample, almost 25% were seen once. The CDR3 is made up of 14 amino acids. After removal of 1 base from V and 8 bases from J, the junction contained 9 bases not matched to a gene. CDR1 and CDR2 (germline): SQVTM, ANQGSEA. This TCR derives from a human donor in good health. Some libraries in this study had Jurkat cell RNA spiked in. The sample consisted of naive CD8+ T cells from blood, with Jurkat cell RNA spiked in. Documented subset: FACS-sorted CD8+CD4-CCR7+CD45RA+ naive T cells. The chain joins TRBV29-1 to TRBJ1-2; 8 positions agree with TRBD1. CDR3 DNA sequence: TGCAGCGTTGAAGCGGGACAGGAGGCACAAGGCTACACCTTC. The encoded protein is CSVEAGQEAQGYTF.